The 16 T cell receptor beta chains below all came from one sample that was sequenced in a study of high-grade serous ovarian cancer treatment subgroups. Profiled with immunoSEQ multiplex PCR; TCRdb holds only in-frame clones, not every one. The data hold more than 35,000 clones, with roughly 83% observed a single time. Tumor samples were obtained before definitive surgery or chemotherapy. Sequences were obtained from tumor tissue. These TCRs come from a human donor with high-grade serous ovarian cancer.

The CDR3 DNA follows: TGCAGTGTGGATAAGCGAGATACGCAGTATTTT. Residues: CSVDKRDTQYF. The chain has TRBV20-1 and TRBJ2-3; D uncertain. V was trimmed by 7 bases and J by 5 bases, leaving 10 bases between them. There are 11 residues in the CDR3. Germline values: CDR1 DFQATT, CDR2 SNEGSKA (reference sequence).

This chain uses TRBV11-3 with TRBJ2-2, with 8 bases aligning to TRBD2. Trimming took 5 bases from V and 4 from J; bases not matched to a gene: 6. Germline V gives CDR1 SGHNT, CDR2 YENEEA. The CDR3 runs to 15 residues. CDR3 DNA sequence: TGTGCCAGCAGCCCGGGGGGGGGCGGCACCGGGGAGCTGTTTTTT. This codes for CASSPGGGGTGELFF.

The rearrangement joins TRBV28 to TRBJ2-1; D is undetermined. Germline lookup yields CDR1 MDHEN and CDR2 SYDVKM. V lost 9 bases and J lost 8, with 8 bases in between. The CDR3 loop spans 10 amino acids. The CDR3 loop reads CASSSHEQFF. CDR3 DNA: TGTGCCAGTTCGTCCCATGAGCAGTTCTTC.

CDR3 in DNA: TGTGCCAGCAGCCTTAGCCGGGGACAGGGATTCTGCAATGAGCAGTTCTTC. Translation gives CASSLSRGQGFCNEQFF. V is TRBV7-9 and J is TRBJ2-1; 9 positions agree with TRBD1. CDR1 SEHNR and CDR2 FQNEAQ come from the germline V gene (reference sequence). This CDR3 is 17 amino acids long. The V gene end was trimmed by 5 bases and the J gene end by 6 bases; junction bases not matched to a gene: 14.

This clone occurred once. This chain links TRBV2 with TRBJ2-1, with D hard to call. V lost 7 bases and J 0 bases, leaving 7 bases between the germline ends. The length of the CDR3 is 13 residues. CDR1 is SNHLY, CDR2 FYNNEI, per germline. CDR3 sequence reads: CASTGTSYNEQFF. The CDR3 DNA reads TGTGCCAGCACTGGCACCTCCTACAATGAGCAGTTCTTC.

V and J are TRBV7-2 and TRBJ2-7; the D gene is possibly TRBD1 (6 bases). Germline CDR1 and CDR2: SGHTA and FQGNSA. The V gene lost 2 bases and the J gene lost 3 bases, with 11 bases spanning the gap. The CDR3 has 14 residues. CDR3 region: CASSLQGPRYEQYF. CDR3 DNA sequence: TGTGCCAGCAGCTTACAGGGGCCTCGCTACGAGCAGTACTTC.

The rearrangement joins TRBV14 to TRBJ1-2, with a weak D call TRBD1 (6 bases). The CDR3 sequence is 12 residues long. Germline V lookup: CDR1 SGHDN, CDR2 FVKESK. With 5 bases removed from V and 8 bases from J, the gap between germline ends came to 12 bases. In DNA, the CDR3 is TGTGCCAGCAGCACACAGGGATACGGCTACACCTTC. Protein product: CASSTQGYGYTF.

V is TRBV11-3 and J is TRBJ1-2, with TRBD1 matching over 8 bases. The trim removed 2 bases at V and 4 bases at J, leaving 6 bases unmatched. Germline V gives CDR1 SGHNT, CDR2 YENEEA. The CDR3 consists of 15 residues. CDR3 in DNA: TGTGCCAGCAGCTTAAAATCCGGGACAGGCTATGGCTACACCTTC. Translating it yields CASSLKSGTGYGYTF.

CDR3 protein: CASSLGFGGVNEQFF. The CDR3 DNA reads as TGTGCCAGCAGCTTGGGTTTCGGGGGGGTGAATGAGCAGTTCTTC. The chain is built from TRBV5-4 and TRBJ2-1, with 8 nucleotides matching TRBD2. This CDR3 has 15 residues. The V segment lost 0 bases and the J segment 7 bases; nucleotides outside the gene matches: 6. Germline lookup yields CDR1 SGHNT and CDR2 YYREEE (reference sequence).

This clone was picked up one time. The CDR3 DNA sequence: TGCGCCAGCAGCCAAGTCCCAAACGAGGCCTCTGACGGCTACACCTTC. Amino acids: CASSQVPNEASDGYTF. The V call is TRBV4-1, the J call TRBJ1-2; no reliable D call. V was pared by 1 base and J by 8 bases, with 20 bases between. The CDR3 has 16 residues. The germline V gene encodes CDR1 MGHRA and CDR2 YSYEKL.

V is TRBV19 and J is TRBJ2-7, with 7 nucleotides matching TRBD1. V lost 6 bases, J lost 0 bases, and 5 bases stayed unmatched. Per germline, CDR1 LNHDA and CDR2 SQIVND (reference sequence). The CDR3 is 14 amino acids. The CDR3 is CASSDRAPSYEQYF. In DNA form, the CDR3 reads TGTGCCAGTAGCGACAGGGCTCCCTCCTACGAGCAGTACTTC.

The chain links TRBV7-2 to TRBJ2-1, with no clear D. Trimming removed 1 base at V and 9 bases at J, with 16 bases between. Germline V gene data show CDR1 as SGHTA and CDR2 as FQGNSA. This CDR3 is 15 amino acids long. Here the CDR3 reads CASSLGGGPPGEQFF. CDR3 coding DNA: TGTGCCAGCAGCTTAGGTGGCGGACCCCCTGGTGAGCAGTTCTTC.

The CDR3 nucleotides read TGTGCCAGCAGCTTTTCAGGGAACACTGAAGCTTTCTTT. It encodes CASSFSGNTEAFF. This rearrangement joins TRBV5-4 to TRBJ1-1, with D unresolved. CDR1 and CDR2 from the germline V gene are SGHNT and YYREEE (reference sequence). With 2 bases removed from V and 1 base from J, the gap between germline ends came to 6 bases. This CDR3 region has 13 residues. The variable domain in full, with the rest retrieved from reference TRBV5-4 and TRBJ1-1, is ETGVTQSPTHLIKTRGQQVTLRCSSQSGHNTVSWYQQALGQGPQFIFQYYREEENGRGNFPPRFSGLQFPNYSSELNVNALELDDSALYLCASSFSGNTEAFFGQGTRLTVV.

The chain has TRBV30 and TRBJ2-1; the D is unclear. This CDR3 is 12 amino acids long. The germline V gene has CDR1 GTSNPN and CDR2 SVGIG (reference sequence). Trimming took off 3 bases at V and 3 bases at J, with 6 bases between the two ends. CDR3 sequence reads: CAWSGSYNEQFF. The CDR3 DNA follows: TGTGCCTGGAGCGGCAGCTACAATGAGCAGTTCTTC.

The V and J genes are TRBV7-9 and TRBJ2-5, with 9 bases fitting TRBD1. Germline loops: CDR1 SEHNR, CDR2 FQNEAQ (reference sequence). This CDR3 spans 15 amino acids. The V and J ends lost 4 bases and 2 bases, in that order; junction bases with no gene match: 5. CDR3 sequence reads: CASSWGQGEQETQYF. CDR3 sequence (DNA): TGTGCCAGCAGCTGGGGACAGGGCGAACAAGAGACCCAGTACTTC.

V and J are TRBV10-2 and TRBJ2-1, with no clear D. This CDR3 contains 12 residues. V was shortened by 0 bases and J by 10 bases, with 7 bases between the two germline ends. The germline V gene encodes CDR1 WSHSY and CDR2 SAAADI. The CDR3: CASSESSEEQFF. The CDR3 DNA sequence: TGCGCCAGCAGTGAGTCGTCGGAAGAGCAGTTCTTC.